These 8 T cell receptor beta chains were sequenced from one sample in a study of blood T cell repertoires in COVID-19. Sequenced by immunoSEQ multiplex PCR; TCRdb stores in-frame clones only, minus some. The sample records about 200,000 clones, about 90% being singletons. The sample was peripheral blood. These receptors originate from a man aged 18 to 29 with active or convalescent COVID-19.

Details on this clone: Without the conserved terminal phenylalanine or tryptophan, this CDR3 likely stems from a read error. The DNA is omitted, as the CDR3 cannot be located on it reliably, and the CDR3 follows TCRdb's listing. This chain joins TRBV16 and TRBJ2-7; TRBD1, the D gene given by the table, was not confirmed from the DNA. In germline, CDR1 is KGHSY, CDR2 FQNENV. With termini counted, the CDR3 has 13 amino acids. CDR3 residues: CASSQSNVGQGTY.

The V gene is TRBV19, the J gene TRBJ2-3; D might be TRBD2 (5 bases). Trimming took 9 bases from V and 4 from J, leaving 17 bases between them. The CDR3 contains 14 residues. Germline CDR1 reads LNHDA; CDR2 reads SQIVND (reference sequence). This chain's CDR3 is CASVQRARSDTQYF. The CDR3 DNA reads TGTGCCAGCGTACAGAGGGCGAGGTCAGATACGCAGTATTTT. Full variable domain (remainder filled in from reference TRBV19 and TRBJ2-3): DGGITQSPKYLFRKEGQNVTLSCEQNLNHDAMYWYRQDPGQGLRLIYYSQIVNDFQKGDIAEGYSVSREKKESFPLTVTSAQKNPTAFYLCASVQRARSDTQYFGPGTRLTVL.

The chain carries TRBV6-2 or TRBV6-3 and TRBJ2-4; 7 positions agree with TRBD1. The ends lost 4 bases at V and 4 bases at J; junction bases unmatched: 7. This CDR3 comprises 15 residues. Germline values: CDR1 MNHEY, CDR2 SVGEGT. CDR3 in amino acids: CASSSHADRKNIQYF. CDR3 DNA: TGTGCCAGCAGTTCACACGCGGACAGGAAAAACATTCAGTACTTC.

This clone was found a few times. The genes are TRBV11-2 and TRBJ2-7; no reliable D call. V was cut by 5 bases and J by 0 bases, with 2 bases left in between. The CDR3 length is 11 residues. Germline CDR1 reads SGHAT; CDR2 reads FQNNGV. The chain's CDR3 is CASSRSYEQYF. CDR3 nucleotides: TGTGCCAGCAGCCGCTCCTACGAGCAGTACTTC.

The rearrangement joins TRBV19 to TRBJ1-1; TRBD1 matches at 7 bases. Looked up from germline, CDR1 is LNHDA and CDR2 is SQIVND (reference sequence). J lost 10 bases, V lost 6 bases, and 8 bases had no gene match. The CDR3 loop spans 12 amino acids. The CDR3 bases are TGTGCCAGTAGGAAAACAGGGGTCCCAGCTTTCTTT. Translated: CASRKTGVPAFF.

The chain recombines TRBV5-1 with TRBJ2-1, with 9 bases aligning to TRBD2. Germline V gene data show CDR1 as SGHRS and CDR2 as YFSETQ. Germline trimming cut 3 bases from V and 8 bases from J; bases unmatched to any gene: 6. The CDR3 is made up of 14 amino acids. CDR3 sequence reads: CASSSWTSVDEQFF. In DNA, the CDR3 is TGCGCCAGCAGCTCCTGGACTAGCGTAGATGAGCAGTTCTTC. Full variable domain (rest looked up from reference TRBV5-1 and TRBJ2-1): KAGVTQTPRYLIKTRGQQVTLSCSPISGHRSVSWYQQTPGQGLQFLFEYFSETQRNKGNFPGRFSGRQFSNSRSEMNVSTLELGDSALYLCASSSWTSVDEQFFGPGTRLTVL.

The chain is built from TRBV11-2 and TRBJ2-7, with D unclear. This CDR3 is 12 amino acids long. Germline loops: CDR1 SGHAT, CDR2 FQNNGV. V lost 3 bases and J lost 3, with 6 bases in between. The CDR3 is CASSFLVYEQYF. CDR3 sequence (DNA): TGTGCCAGCAGCTTTCTAGTCTACGAGCAGTACTTC.

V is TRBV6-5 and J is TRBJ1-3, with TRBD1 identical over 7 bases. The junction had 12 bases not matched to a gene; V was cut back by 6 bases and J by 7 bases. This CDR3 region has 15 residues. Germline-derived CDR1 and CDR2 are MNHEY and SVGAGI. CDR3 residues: CASSAPGQSFNTIYF. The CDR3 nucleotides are TGTGCCAGCAGCGCACCGGGACAGTCTTTTAACACCATATATTTT.